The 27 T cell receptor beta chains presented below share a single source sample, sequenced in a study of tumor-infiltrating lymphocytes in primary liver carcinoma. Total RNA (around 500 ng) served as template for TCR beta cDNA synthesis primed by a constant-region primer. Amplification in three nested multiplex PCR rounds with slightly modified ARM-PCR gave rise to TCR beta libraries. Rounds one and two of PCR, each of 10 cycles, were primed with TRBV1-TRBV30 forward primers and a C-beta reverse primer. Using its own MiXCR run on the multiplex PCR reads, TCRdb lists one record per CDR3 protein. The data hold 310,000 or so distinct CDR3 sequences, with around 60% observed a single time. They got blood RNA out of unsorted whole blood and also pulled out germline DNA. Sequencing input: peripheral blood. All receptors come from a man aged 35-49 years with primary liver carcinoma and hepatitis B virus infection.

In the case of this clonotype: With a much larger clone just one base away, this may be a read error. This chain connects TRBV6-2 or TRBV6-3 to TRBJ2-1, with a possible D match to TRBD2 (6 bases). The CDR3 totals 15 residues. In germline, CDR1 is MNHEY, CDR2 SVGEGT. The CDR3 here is CASSLAETLTHEQSF. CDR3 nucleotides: TGTGCCAGCAGTTTAGCGGAGACCCTTACCCATGAGCAGTCCTTC.

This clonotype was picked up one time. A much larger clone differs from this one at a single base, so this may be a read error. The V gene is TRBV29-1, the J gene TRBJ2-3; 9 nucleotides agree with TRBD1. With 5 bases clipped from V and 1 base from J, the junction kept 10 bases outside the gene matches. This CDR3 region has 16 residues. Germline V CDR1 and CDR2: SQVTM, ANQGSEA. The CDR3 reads CSVRRGTGLGTDTQYF. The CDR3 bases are TGCAGCGTTCGCAGGGGGACAGGGTTAGGCACAGATACGCAGTATTTT.

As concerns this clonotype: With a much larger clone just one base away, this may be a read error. The CDR3 coding sequence is TGCAGCGTAGGGGACGGGAATCAGCCCCAGCATTTT. This codes for CSVGDGNQPQHF. This chain connects TRBV29-1 to TRBJ1-5; possible D gene TRBD1, 5 bases. This CDR3 contains 12 residues. Looked up from germline, CDR1 is SQVTM and CDR2 is ANQGSEA. With 6 bases removed from V and 4 bases from J, the gap between germline ends came to 10 bases.

The chain's CDR3 is CASSLRLAGLYNEQFF. For the CDR3, the DNA is TGCGCCAGCAGCTTACGACTAGCGGGACTCTACAATGAGCAGTTCTTC. The chain is built from TRBV5-1 and TRBJ2-1, with 11 bases matching TRBD2. Germline V gene sequence: CDR1 SGHRS, CDR2 YFSETQ. V gave up 2 bases and J gave up 3 bases; unmatched junction bases: 4. The length of the CDR3 is 16 residues.

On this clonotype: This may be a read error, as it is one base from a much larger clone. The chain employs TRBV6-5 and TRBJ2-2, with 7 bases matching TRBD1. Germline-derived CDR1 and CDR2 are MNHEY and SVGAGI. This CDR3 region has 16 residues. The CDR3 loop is CTSSPLTGYDTGELFF. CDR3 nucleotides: TGTACCAGCAGTCCTCTGACAGGGTATGACACCGGGGAGCTGTTTTTT.

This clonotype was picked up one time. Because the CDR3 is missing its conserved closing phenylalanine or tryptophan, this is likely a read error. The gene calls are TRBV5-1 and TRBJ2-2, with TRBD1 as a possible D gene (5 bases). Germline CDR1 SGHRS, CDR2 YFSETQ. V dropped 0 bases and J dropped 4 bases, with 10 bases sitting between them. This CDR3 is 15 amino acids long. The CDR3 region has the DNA TGCGCCAGCAGCTTGGACAGGCGATGCACCGGGGAGCTGTTTCTT. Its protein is CASSLDRRCTGELFL.

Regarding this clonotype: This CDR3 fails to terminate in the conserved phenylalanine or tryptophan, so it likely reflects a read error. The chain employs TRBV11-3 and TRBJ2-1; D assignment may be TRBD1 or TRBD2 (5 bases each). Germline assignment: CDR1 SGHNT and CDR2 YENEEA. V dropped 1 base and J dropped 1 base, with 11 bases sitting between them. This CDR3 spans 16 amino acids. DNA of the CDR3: TGTGCCAGCAGCTTAGGGGGCGGGTTATCCTACAATGAGCAGTTCTTA. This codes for CASSLGGGLSYNEQFL.

CDR3: CASNHIGCGQPQHF. CDR3 DNA sequence: TGTGCCAGCAACCACATAGGGTGTGGCCAGCCCCAGCATTTT. The gene calls are TRBV4-2 and TRBJ1-5; no clear D gene. The germline V gene has CDR1 LGHNA and CDR2 YNFKEQ. V was trimmed by 7 bases and J by 7 bases, leaving 17 bases between them. CDR3 length: 14 residues.

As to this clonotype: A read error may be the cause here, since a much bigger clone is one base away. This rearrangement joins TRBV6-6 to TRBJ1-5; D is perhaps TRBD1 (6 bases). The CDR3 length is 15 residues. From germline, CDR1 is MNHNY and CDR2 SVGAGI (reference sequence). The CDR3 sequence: CASSYYSGVNRPQHF. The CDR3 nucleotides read TGTGCCAGCAGTTACTATTCAGGGGTCAATCGGCCCCAGCATTTT.

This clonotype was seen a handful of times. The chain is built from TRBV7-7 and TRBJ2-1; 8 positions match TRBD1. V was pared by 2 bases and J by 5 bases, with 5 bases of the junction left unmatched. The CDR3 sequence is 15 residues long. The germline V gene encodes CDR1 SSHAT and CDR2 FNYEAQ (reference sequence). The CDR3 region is CASSLRDRTNNEQFF. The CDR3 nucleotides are TGTGCCAGCAGCTTACGGGACAGGACCAACAATGAGCAGTTCTTC. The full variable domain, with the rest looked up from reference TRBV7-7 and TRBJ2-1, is GAGVSQSPRYKVTKRGQDVTLRCDPISSHATLYWYQQALGQGPEFLTYFNYEAQPDKSGLPSDRFSAERPEGSISTLTIQRTEQRDSAMYRCASSLRDRTNNEQFFGPGTRLTVL.

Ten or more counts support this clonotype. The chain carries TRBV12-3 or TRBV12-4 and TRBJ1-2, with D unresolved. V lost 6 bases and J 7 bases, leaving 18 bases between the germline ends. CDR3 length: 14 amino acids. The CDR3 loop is CASSLDPPTAGYTF. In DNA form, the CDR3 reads TGTGCCAGCAGCTTGGATCCCCCCACGGCTGGCTACACCTTC.

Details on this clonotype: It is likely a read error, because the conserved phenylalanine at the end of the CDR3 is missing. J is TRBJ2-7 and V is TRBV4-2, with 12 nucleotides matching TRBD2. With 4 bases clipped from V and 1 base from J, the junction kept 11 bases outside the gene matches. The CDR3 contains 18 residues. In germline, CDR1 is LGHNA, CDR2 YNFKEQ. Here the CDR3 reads CASSRSLATSGSSYEQYL. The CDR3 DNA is TGTGCCAGCAGCCGATCGCTAGCGACTAGCGGGAGTTCCTACGAGCAGTACCTC.

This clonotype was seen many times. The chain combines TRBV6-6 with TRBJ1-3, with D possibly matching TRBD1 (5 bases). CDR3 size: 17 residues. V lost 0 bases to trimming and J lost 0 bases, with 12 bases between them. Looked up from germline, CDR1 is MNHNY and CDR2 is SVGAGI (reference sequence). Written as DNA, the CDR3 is TGTGCCAGCAGTTACTCGTTGCGGGGGAGCTCTGGAAACACCATATATTTT. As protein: CASSYSLRGSSGNTIYF.

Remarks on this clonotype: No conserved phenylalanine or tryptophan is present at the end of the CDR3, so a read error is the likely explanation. The CDR3 nucleotides read TGTGCCAGCAGCTCACTCCCCCCCACTAGCGGGAGGGCCTACGAGCAGTACTGT. Residues: CASSSLPPTSGRAYEQYC. The rearrangement links TRBV11-2 to TRBJ2-7, with TRBD2 identical over 13 bases. V shed 4 bases, J shed 2 bases, and the junction held 11 bases outside the gene matches. There are 18 residues in the CDR3. Per germline, CDR1 SGHAT and CDR2 FQNNGV.

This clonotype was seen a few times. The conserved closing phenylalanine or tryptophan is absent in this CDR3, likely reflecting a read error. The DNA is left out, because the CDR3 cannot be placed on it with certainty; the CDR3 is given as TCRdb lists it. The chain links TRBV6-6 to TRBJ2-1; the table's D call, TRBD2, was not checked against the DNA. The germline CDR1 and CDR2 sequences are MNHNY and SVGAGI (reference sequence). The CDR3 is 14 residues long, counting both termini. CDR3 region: CASSYDSGLAGRLL.

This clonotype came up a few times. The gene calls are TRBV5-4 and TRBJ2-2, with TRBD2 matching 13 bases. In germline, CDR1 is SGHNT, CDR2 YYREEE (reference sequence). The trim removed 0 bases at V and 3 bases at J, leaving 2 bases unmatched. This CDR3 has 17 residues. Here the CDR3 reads CASSLGLAGGDTGELFF. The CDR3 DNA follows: TGTGCCAGCAGCTTGGGACTAGCGGGAGGCGACACCGGGGAGCTGTTTTTT.

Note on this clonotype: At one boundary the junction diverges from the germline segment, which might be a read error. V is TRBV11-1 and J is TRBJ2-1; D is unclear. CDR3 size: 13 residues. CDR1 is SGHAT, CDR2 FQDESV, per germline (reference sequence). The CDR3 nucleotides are TGTGCTAGCAGTCATGACGGATGCAATGAGCAGTTCTTC. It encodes CASSHDGCNEQFF.

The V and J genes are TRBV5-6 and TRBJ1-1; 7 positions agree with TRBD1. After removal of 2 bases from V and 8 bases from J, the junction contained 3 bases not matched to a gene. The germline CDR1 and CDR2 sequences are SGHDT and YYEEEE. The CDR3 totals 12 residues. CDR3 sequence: CASSFTGVEAFF. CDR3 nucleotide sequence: TGTGCCAGCAGCTTTACAGGGGTAGAAGCTTTCTTT. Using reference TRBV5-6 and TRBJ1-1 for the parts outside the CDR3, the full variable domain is DAGVTQSPTHLIKTRGQQVTLRCSPKSGHDTVSWYQQALGQGPQFIFQYYEEEERQRGNFPDRFSGHQFPNYSSELNVNALLLGDSALYLCASSFTGVEAFFGQGTRLTVV.

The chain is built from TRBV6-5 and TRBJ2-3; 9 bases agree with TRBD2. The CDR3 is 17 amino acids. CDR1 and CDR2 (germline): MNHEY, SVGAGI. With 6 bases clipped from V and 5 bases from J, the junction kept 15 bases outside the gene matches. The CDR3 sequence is CASSQGALAGSLDTQYF. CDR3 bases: TGTGCCAGCAGCCAAGGCGCTCTAGCGGGATCGTTAGATACGCAGTATTTT.

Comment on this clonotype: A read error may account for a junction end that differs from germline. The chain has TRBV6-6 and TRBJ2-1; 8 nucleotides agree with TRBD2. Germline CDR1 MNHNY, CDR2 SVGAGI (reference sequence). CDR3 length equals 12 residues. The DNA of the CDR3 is TGTGCCAGCAGTGACTTCGGGACTAGACAGCTCTTC. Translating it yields CASSDFGTRQLF.

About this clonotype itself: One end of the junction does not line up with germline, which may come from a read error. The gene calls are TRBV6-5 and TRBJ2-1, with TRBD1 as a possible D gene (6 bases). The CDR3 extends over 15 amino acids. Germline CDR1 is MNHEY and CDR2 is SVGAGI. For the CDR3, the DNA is TGTGCCAGCAGGCAATCGGACAGCTCCTACAATGAGCAATTCTTC. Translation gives CASRQSDSSYNEQFF.

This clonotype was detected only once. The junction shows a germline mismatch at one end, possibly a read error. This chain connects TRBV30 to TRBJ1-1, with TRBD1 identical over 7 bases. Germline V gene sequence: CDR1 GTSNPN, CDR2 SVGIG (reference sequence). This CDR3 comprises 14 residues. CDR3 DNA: TGTGCCTGGAGTATGTGGGGACAGTTGACTGAAGTTTTCTTT. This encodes CAWSMWGQLTEVFF.

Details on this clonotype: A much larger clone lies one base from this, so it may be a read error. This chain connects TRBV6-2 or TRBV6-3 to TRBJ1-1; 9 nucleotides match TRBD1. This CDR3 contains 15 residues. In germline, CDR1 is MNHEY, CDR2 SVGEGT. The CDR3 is CASSLPQGARTESFF. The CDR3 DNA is TGTGCCAGCAGTTTACCACAGGGGGCGAGAACTGAATCTTTCTTT.

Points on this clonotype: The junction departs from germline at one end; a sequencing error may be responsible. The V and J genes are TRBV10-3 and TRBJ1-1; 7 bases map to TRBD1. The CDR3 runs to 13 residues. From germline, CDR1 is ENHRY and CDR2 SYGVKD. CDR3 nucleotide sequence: TGTGCCATCAGCGACAGGGTTAACACTCAAGCTTTCTTT. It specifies CAISDRVNTQAFF.

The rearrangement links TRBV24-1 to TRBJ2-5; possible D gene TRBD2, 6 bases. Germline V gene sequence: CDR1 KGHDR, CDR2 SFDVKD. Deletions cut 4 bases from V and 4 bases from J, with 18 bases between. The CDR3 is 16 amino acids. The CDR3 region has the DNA TGTGCCACCAGTGACCCCAGCGGGTCTGCGGGAGAGACCCAGTACTTC. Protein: CATSDPSGSAGETQYF.

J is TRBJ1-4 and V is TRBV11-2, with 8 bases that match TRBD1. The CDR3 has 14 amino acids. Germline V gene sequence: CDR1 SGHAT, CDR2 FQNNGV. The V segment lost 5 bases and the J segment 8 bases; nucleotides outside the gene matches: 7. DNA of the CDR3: TGTGCCAGCAGCCTCGACAGGGGCCACGAAAAACTGTTTTTT. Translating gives CASSLDRGHEKLFF. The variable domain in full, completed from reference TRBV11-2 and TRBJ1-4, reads EAGVAQSPRYKIIEKRQSVAFWCNPISGHATLYWYQQILGQGPKLLIQFQNNGVVDDSQLPKDRFSAERLKGVDSTLKIQPAKLEDSAVYLCASSLDRGHEKLFFGSGTQLSVL.

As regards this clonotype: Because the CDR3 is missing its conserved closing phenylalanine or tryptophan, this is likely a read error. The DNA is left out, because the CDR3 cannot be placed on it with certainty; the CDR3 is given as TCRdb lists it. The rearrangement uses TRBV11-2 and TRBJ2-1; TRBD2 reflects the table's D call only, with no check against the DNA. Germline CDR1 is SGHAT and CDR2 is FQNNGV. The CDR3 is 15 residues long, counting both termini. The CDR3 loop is CASSLSQGPDNEHFY.